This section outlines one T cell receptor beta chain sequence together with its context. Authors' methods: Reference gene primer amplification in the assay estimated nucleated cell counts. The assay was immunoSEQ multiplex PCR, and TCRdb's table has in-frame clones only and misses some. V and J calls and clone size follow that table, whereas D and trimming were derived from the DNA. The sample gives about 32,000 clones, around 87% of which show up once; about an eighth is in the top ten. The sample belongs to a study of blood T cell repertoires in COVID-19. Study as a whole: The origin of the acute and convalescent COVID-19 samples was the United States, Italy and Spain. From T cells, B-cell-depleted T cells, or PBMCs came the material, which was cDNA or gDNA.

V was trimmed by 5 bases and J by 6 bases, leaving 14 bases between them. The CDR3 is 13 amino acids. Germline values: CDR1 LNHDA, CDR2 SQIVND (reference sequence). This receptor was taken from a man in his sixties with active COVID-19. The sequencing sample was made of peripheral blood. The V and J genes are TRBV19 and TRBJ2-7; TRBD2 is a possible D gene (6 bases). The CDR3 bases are TGTGCCAGTAGTGCCAGCCTGGGGGGCGAGCAGTACTTC. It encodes CASSASLGGEQYF.